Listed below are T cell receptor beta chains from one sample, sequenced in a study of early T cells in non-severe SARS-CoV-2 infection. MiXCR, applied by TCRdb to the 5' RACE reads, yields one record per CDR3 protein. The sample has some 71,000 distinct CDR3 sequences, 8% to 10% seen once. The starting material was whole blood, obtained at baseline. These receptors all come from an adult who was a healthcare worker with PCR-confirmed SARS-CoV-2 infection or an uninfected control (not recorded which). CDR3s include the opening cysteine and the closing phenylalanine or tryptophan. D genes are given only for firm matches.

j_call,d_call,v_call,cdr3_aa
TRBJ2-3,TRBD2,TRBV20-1,CSARVTSGSIPDTQYF
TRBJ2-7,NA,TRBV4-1,CASGAAANYEQYF
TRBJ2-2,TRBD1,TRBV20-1,CSASRQGAVTGELFF
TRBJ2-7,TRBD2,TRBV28,CASSLAAGAGSYEQYF
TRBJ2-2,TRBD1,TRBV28,CASSLDRGSGTGELFF
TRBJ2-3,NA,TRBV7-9,CASSLGWEVVRTDTQYF
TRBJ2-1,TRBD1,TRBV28,CASRGTGYNEQFF
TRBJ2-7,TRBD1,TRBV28,CASRRAGTGLYEQYF
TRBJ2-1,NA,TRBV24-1,CATSGTTSRSSYNEQFF
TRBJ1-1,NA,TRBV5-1,CASSLELNTEVFF
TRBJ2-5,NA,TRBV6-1,CASSETRTGMETQYF
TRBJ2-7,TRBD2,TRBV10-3,CAISDGTSGSYEQYF
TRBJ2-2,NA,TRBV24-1,CATEDTIPGELFF
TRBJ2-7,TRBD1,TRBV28,CASSPGQGYTYEQYF
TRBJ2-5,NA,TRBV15,CATSRGEVPETQYF
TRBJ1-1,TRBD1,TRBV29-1,CSVEPTGAGAFF
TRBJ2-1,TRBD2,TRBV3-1,CASSQDETSGRGLYNEQFF
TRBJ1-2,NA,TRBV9,CASSVGGGLLYGYTF
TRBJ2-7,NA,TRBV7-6,CASSLEAGLTEQYF
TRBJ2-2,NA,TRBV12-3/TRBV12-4,CASSLSRAHGELFF
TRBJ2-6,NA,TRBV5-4,CASSSPGEGANVLTF
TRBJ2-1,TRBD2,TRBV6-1,CASSANLGSGSYNEQFF
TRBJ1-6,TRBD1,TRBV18,CASSPIQGNNSPLHF
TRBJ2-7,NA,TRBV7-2,CASSPAPTYEQYF
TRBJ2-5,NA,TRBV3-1,CASSEAETQYF
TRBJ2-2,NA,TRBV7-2,CASSLDWDTGELFF
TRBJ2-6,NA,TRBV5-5,CVSSVDSYGANVLTF
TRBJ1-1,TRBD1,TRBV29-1,CSVEGQGEDTEAFF
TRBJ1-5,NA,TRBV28,CASSLQGQPQHF
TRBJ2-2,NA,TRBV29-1,CSGRATGELFF
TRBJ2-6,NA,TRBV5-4,CASSLLGVSGANVLTF
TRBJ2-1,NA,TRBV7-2,CASSLGLSRGDEQFF
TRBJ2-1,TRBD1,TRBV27,CASLPGQGKNEQFF
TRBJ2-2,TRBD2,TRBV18,CASSHTGTSGTGELFF
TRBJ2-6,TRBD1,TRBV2,CASSQDRAGANVLTF
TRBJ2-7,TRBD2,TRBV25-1,CASSEDWTSRDEQYF
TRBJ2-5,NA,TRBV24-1,CATSDRDYQETQYF
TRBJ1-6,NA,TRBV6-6,CASSYPSRQQNNSPLHF
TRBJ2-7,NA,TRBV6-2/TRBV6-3,CASSYSARRSGEQYF
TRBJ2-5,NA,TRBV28,CASSPRQPTPQETQYF
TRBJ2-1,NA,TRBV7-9,CASSLIVPRPGEQFF
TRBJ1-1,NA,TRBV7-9,CASSLGPLNTNF
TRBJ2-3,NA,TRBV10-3,CAISPRGTTQYF
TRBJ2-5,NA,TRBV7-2,CASSLDPRSETQYF
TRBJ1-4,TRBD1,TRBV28,CASSVIQGNEKLFF
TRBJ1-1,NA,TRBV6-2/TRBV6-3,CASRTDRFLANTEAFF